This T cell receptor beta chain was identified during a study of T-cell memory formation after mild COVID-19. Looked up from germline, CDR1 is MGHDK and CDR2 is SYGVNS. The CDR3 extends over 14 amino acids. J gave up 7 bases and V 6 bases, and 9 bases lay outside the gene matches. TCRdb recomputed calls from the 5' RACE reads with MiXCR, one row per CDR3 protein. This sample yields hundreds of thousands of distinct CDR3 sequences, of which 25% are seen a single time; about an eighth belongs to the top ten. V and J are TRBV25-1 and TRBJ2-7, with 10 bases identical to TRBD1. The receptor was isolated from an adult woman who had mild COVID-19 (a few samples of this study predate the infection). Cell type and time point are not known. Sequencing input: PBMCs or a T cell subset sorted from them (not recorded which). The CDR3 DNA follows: TGTGCCAGCAGCCCGGACAGGGGGAGAGATGAGCAGTACTTC. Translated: CASSPDRGRDEQYF.